Sequencing of this T cell receptor beta chain was carried out in a study of T cells in Graves' hyperthyroidism and ophthalmopathy. No ophthalmopathy progression within 18 months constituted stable Graves' hyperthyroidism. Amplification of TCR beta CDR3 regions was performed using RNA transcripts as template. Primed by the HTBI set, a first-round RT-PCR was run on the TCR CDR3. TCRdb re-analysed the multiplex PCR reads in MiXCR, keeping a single row per CDR3 protein. This table holds a few hundred thousand distinct CDR3 sequences, 46% found once. The germline V gene encodes CDR1 LNHDA and CDR2 SQIVND (reference sequence). Trimming left V 10 bases short and J 3 bases short, with 16 bases between. The CDR3 is 14 amino acids.

The TCR sequence derives from a woman aged 18-30 years with Graves' hyperthyroidism. The rearrangement joins TRBV19 to TRBJ2-4; the D is unclear. Sequencing input: peripheral blood or thyroid tissue (not recorded which). CDR3 region: CATRSSAGKNIQYF. The CDR3 nucleotides are TGTGCCACCCGGAGCAGCGCTGGCAAAAACATTCAGTACTTC.